This entry lists 26 T cell receptor beta chains sequenced from one sample in a study of human T cells and chemical hapten exposure. TCRdb re-called the RACE reads with MiXCR, one entry per CDR3 protein. The sample lists approximately 77,000 distinct CDR3 sequences, 14% occurring once. The time point here: pre-sensitization, week 0. The treatment here: therapeutic diphenylcyclopropenone sensitization with weekly scalp DPC. The specimen was whole blood, collected in connection with sensitization to the hapten diphenylcyclopropenone (DPC). The receptor set was obtained from a woman aged 45 to 65 with alopecia areata. Some clones in this sample may be carry-over from other donors' samples.

This rearrangement joins TRBV7-9 to TRBJ1-5; no reliable D call. The germline V gene encodes CDR1 SEHNR and CDR2 FQNEAQ (reference sequence). CDR3 length: 13 residues. Trimming took 4 bases from V and 0 from J, leaving 4 bases between them. The CDR3, as DNA: TGTGCCAGCAGCTCTACTAGCAATCAGCCCCAGCATTTT. Its translation: CASSSTSNQPQHF.

This clonotype was seen only once. The rearrangement uses TRBV18 and TRBJ1-6, with 10 bases fitting TRBD1. Unmatched junction bases numbered 12, after V lost 2 bases and J lost 11 bases. Germline CDR1 is KGHSH and CDR2 is LQKENI. The CDR3 contains 17 residues. CDR3 coding DNA: TGTGCCAGCTCACCATATCGGGGACAGGGGCTATTGCCACCCCTCCACTTT. Encoded protein: CASSPYRGQGLLPPLHF.

This chain uses TRBV3-1 with TRBJ2-7; 11 bases agree with TRBD2. The junction had 5 bases not matched to a gene; V was cut back by 4 bases and J by 6 bases. Germline V lookup: CDR1 LGHDT, CDR2 YNNKEL (reference sequence). CDR3 length: 14 residues. The CDR3: CASSPTSGSSEQYF. For the CDR3, the DNA is TGTGCCAGCAGCCCTACTAGCGGGAGCTCCGAGCAGTACTTC.

The chain links TRBV20-1 to TRBJ1-2; 8 positions agree with TRBD1. The V and J ends lost 1 base and 6 bases, in that order; junction bases with no gene match: 4. Germline values: CDR1 DFQATT, CDR2 SNEGSKA (reference sequence). This CDR3 spans 13 amino acids. The CDR3 nucleotides read TGCAGTGCTAGAGGGGAGACAGGGGATGGCTACACCTTC. It yields the protein CSARGETGDGYTF.

Regarding this clonotype: This CDR3 fails to terminate in the conserved phenylalanine or tryptophan, so it likely reflects a read error. Because the CDR3's place on the DNA is in doubt, the DNA is left out and the CDR3 is given as listed by TCRdb. The chain links TRBV20-1 to TRBJ2-7; TRBD2 is taken as the D call from the table, unchecked against the DNA. In germline, CDR1 is DFQATT, CDR2 SNEGSKA (reference sequence). 11 amino acids form the CDR3, both terminal residues included. This CDR3 is CSARGTSGDTL.

This clonotype occurred a few times. V is TRBV7-6 and J is TRBJ1-2; the match to TRBD1 covers 8 bases. V lost 0 bases and J lost 10; bases outside the gene matches: 10. Germline V gives CDR1 SGHVS, CDR2 FNYEAQ. CDR3 length: 15 residues. The CDR3 region is CASSLAQTGVNDYTF. The CDR3 coding sequence is TGTGCCAGCAGCTTAGCGCAGACAGGGGTTAATGACTACACCTTC. The complete variable domain, with remaining parts taken from reference TRBV7-6 and TRBJ1-2, reads GAGVSQSPRYKVTKRGQDVALRCDPISGHVSLYWYRQALGQGPEFLTYFNYEAQQDKSGLPNDRFSAERPEGSISTLTIQRTEQRDSAMYRCASSLAQTGVNDYTFGSGTRLTVV.

Only a few counts were recorded for this clonotype. The CDR3 nucleotides are TGCGCCAGCAGCAAGGGACAGGGGAACAATGAGCAGTTCTTC. Translating it yields CASSKGQGNNEQFF. The chain employs TRBV5-1 and TRBJ2-1, with 10 bases matching TRBD1. The CDR3 is 14 residues long. CDR1 SGHRS and CDR2 YFSETQ come from the germline V gene. The ends lost 4 bases at V and 5 bases at J; junction bases unmatched: 3.

The table lists this clonotype with a few counts. This rearrangement joins TRBV7-9 to TRBJ1-4; D ambiguous. The germline gives CDR1 SEHNR, CDR2 FQNEAQ (reference sequence). V was pared by 0 bases and J by 4 bases, with 12 bases between. The CDR3 totals 16 residues. The CDR3 is CASSLASLRDNEKLFF. The CDR3 DNA follows: TGTGCCAGCAGCTTAGCCTCTCTGCGGGATAATGAAAAACTGTTTTTT.

This clonotype was detected a few times. The rearrangement joins TRBV7-8 to TRBJ2-5; 8 bases agree with TRBD2. The CDR3 covers 17 residues. The junction had 12 bases not matched to a gene; V was cut back by 5 bases and J by 1 base. From germline, CDR1 is SGHVS and CDR2 FQNEAQ. The CDR3 region is CASSRPGPSGGQETQYF. CDR3 nucleotide sequence: TGTGCCAGCAGCCGTCCGGGCCCCAGCGGGGGCCAAGAGACCCAGTACTTC.

This clonotype occurred a few times. The gene calls are TRBV7-2 and TRBJ2-3, with 8 bases aligning to TRBD2. Trimming cost V 5 bases and J 5 bases; bases outside gene matches: 12. From germline, CDR1 is SGHTA and CDR2 FQGNSA. This CDR3 comprises 16 residues. The CDR3: CASSPHPGLGKDTQYF. Here the CDR3 DNA reads TGTGCCAGCAGCCCGCACCCGGGACTAGGAAAAGATACGCAGTATTTT.

This clonotype was picked up a small number of times. V gene TRBV20-1 combines with J gene TRBJ1-2; D may be TRBD1 (5 bases). CDR1 DFQATT and CDR2 SNEGSKA come from the germline V gene (reference sequence). Trimming took 1 base from V and 4 from J, leaving 16 bases between them. CDR3 length: 15 residues. CDR3 sequence (DNA): TGCAGTGCTAGAGGCCCGATTCAGGGACCCTATGGCTACACCTTC. Translating it yields CSARGPIQGPYGYTF.

This clonotype turned up a few times. The chain carries TRBV29-1 and TRBJ2-3, with 9 bases aligning to TRBD2. The CDR3 has 15 amino acids. J lost 4 bases, V lost 0 bases, and 5 bases had no gene match. The germline V gene encodes CDR1 SQVTM and CDR2 ANQGSEA. The CDR3 DNA sequence: TGCAGCGTTGAAGATAGCGGGAGATTTTCAGATACGCAGTATTTT. Encoded protein: CSVEDSGRFSDTQYF.

The table lists this clonotype with a few counts. The chain couples TRBV11-2 to TRBJ2-5; the D gene is possibly TRBD2 (6 bases). Germline V gene lookup returns CDR1 SGHAT and CDR2 FQNNGV. Trimming left V 5 bases short and J 1 base short, with 17 bases between. CDR3 length: 16 residues. The CDR3 nucleotides are TGTGCCAGCAGCCTACTGTCGGACGGGAGCCAAGAGACCCAGTACTTC. Protein product: CASSLLSDGSQETQYF.

This clonotype was counted a single time. The gene calls are TRBV3-1 and TRBJ2-6, with 9 positions matching TRBD1. Germline lookup yields CDR1 LGHDT and CDR2 YNNKEL (reference sequence). V shed 6 bases and J 0 bases; nucleotides not matched to a gene: 18. The CDR3 length is 21 residues. CDR3 in amino acids: CASRHYDLQGAARSGANVLTF. In DNA form, the CDR3 reads TGTGCCAGCAGACACTACGATTTACAGGGGGCCGCCCGCTCTGGGGCCAACGTCCTGACTTTC.

This clonotype came up a few times. The rearrangement links TRBV7-9 to TRBJ1-5, with D unclear. V was clipped by 3 bases and J by 3 bases, with 12 bases between them. The germline CDR1 and CDR2 sequences are SEHNR and FQNEAQ (reference sequence). This CDR3 has 15 amino acids. The CDR3 loop is CASSLGRGYNQPQHF. CDR3 sequence (DNA): TGTGCCAGCAGCTTGGGCAGAGGATACAATCAGCCCCAGCATTTT.

The chain has TRBV7-9 and TRBJ1-3; no clear D. V was trimmed by 6 bases and J by 6 bases, leaving 9 bases between them. Germline V gives CDR1 SEHNR, CDR2 FQNEAQ (reference sequence). The CDR3 is 12 amino acids. The CDR3 sequence: CASRRSENTIYF. In DNA, the CDR3 is TGTGCCAGCAGACGAAGTGAAAACACCATATATTTT.

This clonotype was recorded a few times. This chain uses TRBV12-3 or TRBV12-4 with TRBJ1-1; 9 bases fit TRBD1. This CDR3 spans 14 amino acids. With V trimmed by 6 bases and J by 3 bases, 5 bases remained unmatched. The chain's CDR3 is CASRNRGQYTEAFF. The CDR3 nucleotides read TGTGCCAGCAGGAACAGGGGGCAGTACACTGAAGCTTTCTTT.

This clonotype was seen at least ten times. This sequence joins TRBV11-2 and TRBJ1-2; 11 positions agree with TRBD1. Germline-derived CDR1 and CDR2 are SGHAT and FQNNGV. After removal of 3 bases from V and 8 bases from J, the junction contained 2 bases not matched to a gene. The CDR3 sequence is 13 residues long. DNA for the CDR3: TGTGCCAGCAGCTTGGACAGGGGGCGAGGCTACACCTTC. Protein product: CASSLDRGRGYTF.

A few counts support this clonotype. The chain links TRBV24-1 to TRBJ2-2; D possibly uses TRBD1 or TRBD2 (5 bases each). CDR1 and CDR2 (germline): KGHDR, SFDVKD. There are 15 residues in the CDR3. The V and J ends lost 9 bases and 3 bases respectively, with 16 bases between them. Written as DNA, the CDR3 is TGTGCCACCCAAGGGGTGGGAGTCGACACCGGGGAGCTGTTTTTT. This codes for CATQGVGVDTGELFF.

This clonotype was counted many times. Here the CDR3 reads CASSYSGAGEVYGYTF. The CDR3 nucleotides read TGTGCCAGCAGTTACTCCGGTGCAGGGGAAGTCTATGGCTACACCTTC. The chain combines TRBV6-5 with TRBJ1-2; TRBD1 is a possible D gene (6 bases). CDR3 length equals 16 residues. Germline V CDR1 and CDR2: MNHEY, SVGAGI. Trimming cost V 0 bases and J 4 bases, with 15 bases left between them.

The chain uses TRBV28 and TRBJ2-3, with TRBD2 identical over 12 bases. Germline-derived CDR1 and CDR2 are MDHEN and SYDVKM. V was pared by 4 bases and J by 2 bases, with 16 bases of the junction left unmatched. The CDR3 covers 20 residues. In DNA form, the CDR3 reads TGTGCCAGCAGTTCTTGGCCCCGGGGACTAGCGGGCGAGAACACAGATACGCAGTATTTT. It translates to CASSSWPRGLAGENTDTQYF. Variable domain in full (rest from reference TRBV28 and TRBJ2-3): DVKVTQSSRYLVKRTGEKVFLECVQDMDHENMFWYRQDPGLGLRLIYFSYDVKMKEKGDIPEGYSVSREKKERFSLILESASTNQTSMYLCASSSWPRGLAGENTDTQYFGPGTRLTVL.

The chain carries TRBV3-1 and TRBJ2-3; TRBD2 aligns across 9 bases. CDR1 and CDR2 (germline): LGHDT, YNNKEL (reference sequence). This CDR3 is built from 15 residues. V lost 1 base and J lost 5; bases outside the gene matches: 4. CDR3 region: CASSQGAGGQDTQYF. The CDR3 nucleotides are TGTGCCAGCAGCCAAGGAGCGGGAGGACAAGATACGCAGTATTTT.

This clonotype was seen a few times. This sequence joins TRBV7-7 and TRBJ2-3; D possibly corresponds to TRBD2 (6 bases). The CDR3 sequence is 14 residues long. Germline assignment: CDR1 SSHAT and CDR2 FNYEAQ (reference sequence). The V end was cut by 4 bases, the J end by 2 bases, with 10 bases between. As DNA, the CDR3 is TGTGCCAGCAGCTCCGGGACTTACACAGATACGCAGTATTTT. Its protein product is CASSSGTYTDTQYF.

V is TRBV29-1 and J is TRBJ2-3; 7 positions agree with TRBD2. Trimming at V came to 0 bases and at J to 5 bases, leaving 17 bases not matched to a gene. The CDR3 runs 18 residues. Germline CDR1 SQVTM, CDR2 ANQGSEA. In DNA form, the CDR3 reads TGCAGCGTTGAAGACCCATATGGGGAGCGGGAAATGGGAGATACGCAGTATTTT. Amino acids: CSVEDPYGEREMGDTQYF.

The table lists this clonotype with a count of one. V is TRBV28 and J is TRBJ1-1; D is unresolved. CDR3 length equals 12 residues. Between the trimmed V and J ends, which lost 6 bases and 6 bases, there was a span of 11 bases. Germline CDR1 is MDHEN and CDR2 is SYDVKM. The CDR3 bases are TGTGCCAGCAGGCCGTCCGCGGCTGAAGCTTTCTTT. Amino acid sequence: CASRPSAAEAFF. Complete variable domain (other parts from reference TRBV28 and TRBJ1-1): DVKVTQSSRYLVKRTGEKVFLECVQDMDHENMFWYRQDPGLGLRLIYFSYDVKMKEKGDIPEGYSVSREKKERFSLILESASTNQTSMYLCASRPSAAEAFFGQGTRLTVV.

This sequence joins TRBV10-2 and TRBJ2-5; 8 bases are shared with TRBD1. Trimming at V came to 8 bases and at J to 7 bases, leaving 9 bases not matched to a gene. CDR3 length: 13 residues. Looked up from germline, CDR1 is WSHSY and CDR2 is SAAADI. The DNA for the CDR3 is TGCGCCAGCTGGGACAGGCAAGTTGGGACCCAGTACTTC. Protein product: CASWDRQVGTQYF.